Below, one T cell receptor (beta chain) is given with its context. No antigen is known for it. The data were taken from a study of cytomegalovirus exposure and HLA in healthy donors. The PCR employed 60 Vbeta primers together with 13 Jbeta primers. Profiling relied on immunoSEQ multiplex PCR, and the TCRdb table lists in-frame clones only, not all of them. The sample lists roughly 200,000 clones, around 80% occurring once. Study-wide results and limits: TCR beta V- and J-gene trimming was later associated with a missense DCLRE1C variant. Several of the most significant clusters appeared, in a later analysis, to be linked to common viral pathogens. The dataset shows that most TCR sequences were rare, while some public TCRs occurred in many donors.

The sequence derives from a woman aged 50 to 60 in good health and CMV-seronegative. The sequenced sample consisted of PBMCs.

The CDR3: CASKSTGQPQETQYF. CDR3 in DNA: TGCGCCAGCAAAAGTACGGGACAGCCCCAAGAGACCCAGTACTTC. The rearrangement joins TRBV5-1 to TRBJ2-5, with TRBD1 matching 7 bases. This CDR3 has 15 amino acids. Germline CDR1 reads SGHRS; CDR2 reads YFSETQ. J was trimmed by 1 base and V by 6 bases; bases with no gene match: 9.